These T cell receptor beta chains were read from a single sample in a study of a mutant IDH1 vaccine in newly diagnosed glioma. Only in-frame clones appear in the TCRdb table, and some are missing; sequencing was by immunoSEQ multiplex PCR. The data show tens of thousands of clones, 84% seen once. These receptors lack a known antigen. Sequenced material: PBMCs, taken from a glioma patient whose treatment included an IDH1 peptide vaccine. All receptors come from a woman aged 18-29 years with glioma. The CDR3 runs from the conserved cysteine through the conserved F or W. Each record gives: J gene, D gene, clone size, V gene, CDR3 DNA, CDR3 protein. A D gene is named only where the DNA matches it firmly. Clone size is shown for a subset of rows, as once, few, many or a class of expanded clone.

J: TRBJ2-3
D: -
size: once
V: TRBV19
DNA: TGTGCCAGCCAGATGGGGCAGGGATACACAGATACGCAGTATTTT
CDR3: CASQMGQGYTDTQYF

J: TRBJ1-4
D: -
size: once
V: TRBV7-9
DNA: TGTGCCAGCAGCGGGATGGCGGAAGGCTTAGGGCGTGAAAAACTGTTTTTT
CDR3: CASSGMAEGLGREKLFF

J: TRBJ1-4
D: TRBD1
size: -
V: TRBV19
DNA: TGTGCCAGTAGTGTAGGGGGCCGGGCAACTAATGAAAAACTGTTTTTT
CDR3: CASSVGGRATNEKLFF

J: TRBJ1-5
D: -
size: few
V: TRBV15
DNA: TGTGCCACCTCCGGGCGGCGCAATCAGCCCCAGCATTTT
CDR3: CATSGRRNQPQHF

J: TRBJ2-3
D: -
size: -
V: TRBV5-1
DNA: TGCGCCAGCAGCGCCCAACAGGGAGGGTTGACCCATACGCAGTATTTT
CDR3: CASSAQQGGLTHTQYF

J: TRBJ1-2
D: -
size: -
V: TRBV5-1
DNA: TGCGCCAGCAGCTTGGATGTGGGAACGTATGGCTACACCTTC
CDR3: CASSLDVGTYGYTF

J: TRBJ2-3
D: -
size: -
V: TRBV5-5
DNA: TGTGCCAGCAGCTTGCTAGCGACTAGCACAGATACGCAGTATTTT
CDR3: CASSLLATSTDTQYF

J: TRBJ2-1
D: TRBD2
size: -
V: TRBV7-8
DNA: TGTGCCAGCAGCTTAAAGGGGACTAGCGGGAGGCGGTTAAATGAGCAGTTCTTC
CDR3: CASSLKGTSGRRLNEQFF

J: TRBJ1-2
D: -
size: -
V: TRBV6-8
DNA: TGTGCCAGCAGTTCAGGGAGGGGCTACACCTTC
CDR3: CASSSGRGYTF

J: TRBJ2-7
D: -
size: -
V: TRBV21-1
DNA: TGTGCCAGCAGCAAAAAGGGACAGGACTACGAGCAGTACTTC
CDR3: CASSKKGQDYEQYF

J: TRBJ1-6
D: TRBD1
size: -
V: TRBV30
DNA: TGTGCCTGGAGTCTCCCACAGGGGGCACCCCTCCACTTT
CDR3: CAWSLPQGAPLHF

J: TRBJ2-2
D: TRBD2
size: -
V: TRBV9
DNA: TGTGCCAGCAGACGTCCATTAGCGGGAGGGGACACCGAGGAGCTGTTTTTT
CDR3: CASRRPLAGGDTEELFF

J: TRBJ2-5
D: -
size: -
V: TRBV6-5
DNA: TGTGCCAGCAGTTATGGGAGCGCGAGGGAGACCCAGTACTTC
CDR3: CASSYGSARETQYF

J: TRBJ1-2
D: TRBD1
size: -
V: TRBV5-1
DNA: TGCGCCAGCAGCTCTAGACAGGGGGATGGCTACACCTTC
CDR3: CASSSRQGDGYTF

J: TRBJ2-3
D: TRBD2
size: -
V: TRBV7-9
DNA: TGTGCCAGCAGCTTTAGAGCGGGGGTAGATGTTGGCACAGATACGCAGTATTTT
CDR3: CASSFRAGVDVGTDTQYF

J: TRBJ1-2
D: TRBD1
size: -
V: TRBV19
DNA: TGTGCCAGTAAAATTCCCGCAGGCAGGGGGGCCCTAAACTATGGCTACACCTTC
CDR3: CASKIPAGRGALNYGYTF

J: TRBJ1-4
D: -
size: -
V: TRBV10-2
DNA: TGCGCCAGCAGTGATCCAAGGAGATCCCAAGGGGAAAAACTGTTTTTT
CDR3: CASSDPRRSQGEKLFF

J: TRBJ2-1
D: TRBD2
size: -
V: TRBV6-1
DNA: TGTGCCAGCAGTGTAGCGGGGTCGGGGAATGAGCAGTTCTTC
CDR3: CASSVAGSGNEQFF

J: TRBJ2-7
D: -
size: -
V: TRBV5-5
DNA: TGTGCCAGCAGCGATTGGACATTGTACGAGCAGTACTTC
CDR3: CASSDWTLYEQYF

J: TRBJ2-3
D: TRBD2
size: -
V: TRBV7-9
DNA: TGTGCCAGCAGCCCTCGTGGAGGGCGGGGGGTTACTAATACAGATACGCAGTATTTT
CDR3: CASSPRGGRGVTNTDTQYF

J: TRBJ2-3
D: -
size: -
V: TRBV19
DNA: TGTGCCAGTAGTCCCCGGCAGGCCACAGATACGCAGTATTTT
CDR3: CASSPRQATDTQYF

J: TRBJ1-1
D: -
size: -
V: TRBV19
DNA: TGTGCCAGTAGCACACTGTCGGGGACCACTGAAGCTTTCTTT
CDR3: CASSTLSGTTEAFF

J: TRBJ2-7
D: TRBD2
size: -
V: TRBV14
DNA: TGTGCCAGCAGCCCCCTAGCGGGGGGGCGTGAGCAGTACTTC
CDR3: CASSPLAGGREQYF

J: TRBJ1-2
D: -
size: -
V: TRBV7-2
DNA: TGTGCCAGCAGCCCGACAGACCGCTATGGCTACACCTTC
CDR3: CASSPTDRYGYTF

J: TRBJ2-1
D: TRBD2
size: -
V: TRBV6-5
DNA: TGTGCCAGCAGTTACGGGCTAGCGGGAGGGCTTCAGTTCTTC
CDR3: CASSYGLAGGLQFF

J: TRBJ1-2
D: TRBD1
size: -
V: TRBV7-9
DNA: TGTGCCAGCAGCACAACAGGGGGCTACTATGGCTACACCTTC
CDR3: CASSTTGGYYGYTF

J: TRBJ2-6
D: -
size: -
V: TRBV5-1
DNA: TGCGCCAGCAGCCGGGGACTTTCCTCTGGGGCCAACGTCCTGACTTTC
CDR3: CASSRGLSSGANVLTF

J: TRBJ2-7
D: -
size: once
V: TRBV27
DNA: TGTGCCAGCAGTCCCCTTAGGCTAAGGGGGGAGCAGTACTTC
CDR3: CASSPLRLRGEQYF

J: TRBJ1-4
D: TRBD1
size: -
V: TRBV5-1
DNA: TGCGCCAGCAGCTGGGGGACAGGGTTTGCAACTAATGAAAAACTGTTTTTT
CDR3: CASSWGTGFATNEKLFF

J: TRBJ1-6
D: -
size: -
V: TRBV14
DNA: TGTGCCAGCAGCCAGGGCAGTAATTCACCCCTCCACTTT
CDR3: CASSQGSNSPLHF

J: TRBJ1-2
D: TRBD1
size: -
V: TRBV7-3
DNA: TGTGCCAGCAGCTTATCCCCGGGACAGGGCGACTATGGCTACACCTTC
CDR3: CASSLSPGQGDYGYTF

J: TRBJ1-1
D: -
size: -
V: TRBV6-6
DNA: TGTGCCATCGGACAGTTCGGCACTGAAGCTTTCTTT
CDR3: CAIGQFGTEAFF

J: TRBJ2-3
D: -
size: -
V: TRBV6-5
DNA: TGTGCCAGCATGCCCTCCACCCCAGATACGCAGTATTTT
CDR3: CASMPSTPDTQYF

J: TRBJ2-7
D: -
size: -
V: TRBV11-3
DNA: TGTGCCAGCAGCTTAGACGGGGTGTTGGAGCAGTACTTC
CDR3: CASSLDGVLEQYF

J: TRBJ2-1
D: -
size: -
V: TRBV30
DNA: TGTGCCTGGAGGGGGGTCTGGGATGAGCAGTTCTTC
CDR3: CAWRGVWDEQFF

J: TRBJ2-1
D: -
size: -
V: TRBV7-3
DNA: TGTGCCAGCAGCCCTCACTGGAGCTCCTACAATGAGCAGTTCTTC
CDR3: CASSPHWSSYNEQFF

J: TRBJ2-2
D: TRBD2
size: -
V: TRBV10-3
DNA: TGTGCCATCAGACCAGGACTAGCGGGGGGACCCGGGGAGCTGTTTTTT
CDR3: CAIRPGLAGGPGELFF

J: TRBJ2-6
D: TRBD1
size: -
V: TRBV11-2
DNA: TGTGCCAGCAGCTTAAGGGGACAGAGATTCTCTGGGGCCAACGTCCTGACTTTC
CDR3: CASSLRGQRFSGANVLTF

J: TRBJ1-5
D: TRBD1
size: -
V: TRBV9
DNA: TGTGCCAGCAGCGTAGGGACAGGGGGCAGCAATCAGCCCCAGCATTTT
CDR3: CASSVGTGGSNQPQHF

J: TRBJ2-1
D: -
size: once
V: TRBV14
DNA: TGTGCCAGCAGCCGCAGCTCCTACAATGAGCAGTTCTTC
CDR3: CASSRSSYNEQFF

J: TRBJ2-1
D: TRBD2
size: -
V: TRBV10-3
DNA: TGTGCCATCAGGGCTAGCGGGGTGTCGCGGTCCAATGAGCAGTTCTTC
CDR3: CAIRASGVSRSNEQFF

J: TRBJ1-5
D: -
size: -
V: TRBV7-9
DNA: TGTGCCAGCAGCTTAGGTCAGTTAAATCAGCCCCAGCATTTT
CDR3: CASSLGQLNQPQHF

J: TRBJ2-6
D: -
size: -
V: TRBV7-9
DNA: TGTGCCAGCAGCTCCACCAAGGCAGGTTTTTACTCTGGGGCCAACGTCCTGACTTTC
CDR3: CASSSTKAGFYSGANVLTF

J: TRBJ1-1
D: TRBD1
size: -
V: TRBV7-3
DNA: TGTGCCAGCAGCTTAAGCAGGGGGTCCACTGAAGCTTTCTTT
CDR3: CASSLSRGSTEAFF

J: TRBJ2-1
D: -
size: -
V: TRBV7-9
DNA: TGTGCCAGCAGCTCCATCGGAGTAGTGGGGTACAATGAGCAGTTCTTC
CDR3: CASSSIGVVGYNEQFF

J: TRBJ2-3
D: -
size: -
V: TRBV6-1
DNA: TGTGCCAGCACCGCGGATTACACAGATACGCAGTATTTT
CDR3: CASTADYTDTQYF

J: TRBJ1-2
D: -
size: -
V: TRBV4-1
DNA: TGCGCCAGCAGCCACCGGACCGAGAACTATGGCTACACCTTC
CDR3: CASSHRTENYGYTF

J: TRBJ1-2
D: -
size: -
V: TRBV7-9
DNA: TGTGCCAGCACTTTTATGTCAGGGGATGGCTACACCTTC
CDR3: CASTFMSGDGYTF

J: TRBJ2-5
D: -
size: -
V: TRBV5-1
DNA: TGCGCCAGCAGCTTGACAGGGTACAAGGAGACCCAGTACTTC
CDR3: CASSLTGYKETQYF

J: TRBJ2-7
D: -
size: -
V: TRBV30
DNA: TGTGCCTGGAGTGACTCCTACGAGCAGTACTTC
CDR3: CAWSDSYEQYF

J: TRBJ2-4
D: -
size: once
V: TRBV18
DNA: TGTGCCAGCTCACCTCTTCCTCTTTCACAGGGAGGGAGGACCAAAAACATTCAGTACTTC
CDR3: CASSPLPLSQGGRTKNIQYF

J: TRBJ2-7
D: TRBD1
size: -
V: TRBV7-2
DNA: TGTGCCAGCAGCTTAGCGGACAGGGACTACGAGCAGTACTTC
CDR3: CASSLADRDYEQYF

J: TRBJ2-1
D: TRBD2
size: -
V: TRBV19
DNA: TGTGCCAGTAGTATCGGGACTAGCGGGTTCAATGAGCAGTTCTTC
CDR3: CASSIGTSGFNEQFF

J: TRBJ1-5
D: -
size: -
V: TRBV5-1
DNA: TGCGCCAGCAGCTTGGTCGGTAATCAGCCCCAGCATTTT
CDR3: CASSLVGNQPQHF

J: TRBJ1-3
D: -
size: few
V: TRBV27
DNA: TGTGCCAGCAGTTTATCGTCAGGAAGCTCTGGAAACACCATATATTTT
CDR3: CASSLSSGSSGNTIYF

J: TRBJ2-3
D: TRBD1
size: -
V: TRBV5-6
DNA: TGTGCCAGCAGCTTGGGGGAAGGGGGCGTAGATACGCAGTATTTT
CDR3: CASSLGEGGVDTQYF

J: TRBJ1-1
D: -
size: once
V: TRBV18
DNA: TGTGCCAGCTCACCACCCTCAGGTGTCAGATCAACTGAAGCTTTCTTT
CDR3: CASSPPSGVRSTEAFF

J: TRBJ1-1
D: -
size: once
V: TRBV11-1
DNA: TGTGCCAGCAGCTTCAGTGCCCCACGGGGCACTGAAGCTTTCTTT
CDR3: CASSFSAPRGTEAFF

J: TRBJ1-6
D: TRBD1
size: -
V: TRBV19
DNA: TGTGCCAGTAGTGTTGCCGGGACAGTTAATTCACCCCTCCACTTT
CDR3: CASSVAGTVNSPLHF